This TCR beta chain was observed in a study of T cell repertoires in cytomegalovirus infection. A word on this clonotype: Its target is unknown.

TCRdb passed the reads through MiXCR, listing each CDR3 protein once. This table holds about 830,000 distinct CDR3 sequences, about 31% found once. This CDR3 contains 12 residues. V lost 4 bases and J 6 bases, leaving 8 bases between the germline ends. Germline CDR1 and CDR2: SGHAT and FQNNGV. This clonotype was obtained from a human donor in good health (CMV status not recorded). Some clones in this sample may be carry-over from other donors' samples. Here the sequenced sample was cultured CD8+ T cells from PBMCs, taken from culture after CMV antigen stimulation. The chain employs TRBV11-2 and TRBJ2-3; D is uncertain. CDR3 region: CASSSHWDTQYF. DNA of the CDR3: TGTGCCAGCAGCTCCCATTGGGATACGCAGTATTTT.